This record covers a single T cell receptor (beta chain). What it recognizes is unknown. Sequence at one end of the junction differs from germline and may be a read error. Total RNA and DNA came together from 20-30 mg of bulk tissue without cell sorting. Total RNA (approximately 0.5 ug) served as template for TCR beta cDNA synthesis primed by a constant-region primer. Slightly modified ARM-PCR served as the procedure for the TCR beta libraries. These libraries came from three rounds of nested multiplex PCR. It was with TRBV1-TRBV30 forward primers and a C-beta reverse primer that the first two PCR rounds were run, at 10 to 11 cycles each. TCRdb analysed the multiplex PCR reads with MiXCR anew, one entry per CDR3 protein. The data show 100,000 to 120,000 distinct CDR3 sequences, roughly 80% seen once. These data are taken from a study of tumor-infiltrating lymphocytes in primary liver carcinoma. The V gene's germline CDR1 is SGHAT and CDR2 FQDESV (reference sequence). The CDR3 runs to 13 residues.

Study results and limitations: Only about 7-25% of top clones showed up in all five tumor regions.

The V gene is TRBV11-1, the J gene TRBJ1-2, with D unclear. Sequencing used liver tumor tissue from sampling region 3. The subset is: tumor region T3, left-lateral pole. The clonotype comes from a man aged 35-49 years with primary liver carcinoma and hepatitis B virus infection. The CDR3 loop reads CANSLVHNYGYTF. CDR3 DNA: TGCGCCAACAGTTTGGTCCATAACTATGGCTACACCTTC.